These 18 T cell receptor beta chains share one sample of origin, sequenced in a study of T cells in Graves' hyperthyroidism and ophthalmopathy. The investigators amplified TCR beta CDR3 regions from RNA transcripts. RT-PCR in the first round (using the HTBI primer set) targeted the TCR CDR3. TCRdb re-derived calls from the multiplex PCR reads in MiXCR, one entry per CDR3 protein. The table lists hundreds of thousands of distinct CDR3 sequences, approximately 15% of them singletons, with 13% in the top ten. Sequencing used blood. The source of these receptors is a young man with Graves' ophthalmopathy.

This clonotype turned up a few times. At one end, the junction sequence differs from germline, possibly due to a read error. This chain connects TRBV20-1 to TRBJ2-7; 16 bases are a match to TRBD2. Germline V gene data show CDR1 as DFQATT and CDR2 as SNEGSKA (reference sequence). There are 18 residues in the CDR3. CDR3 residues: CSARSGMGLAGGPHEQHF. The CDR3, as DNA: TGCAGTGCTAGGAGCGGGATGGGACTAGCGGGAGGGCCCCACGAGCAGCACTTC.

This clonotype was seen ten or more times. The chain links TRBV7-9 to TRBJ2-5; TRBD1 is a possible D gene (6 bases). CDR3 length: 15 residues. Trimming took 0 bases from V and 4 from J, leaving 12 bases between them. Germline assignment: CDR1 SEHNR and CDR2 FQNEAQ (reference sequence). The CDR3 nucleotides read TGTGCCAGCAGCTTAGCCGTAGGCAGGGGAGAGACCCAGTACTTC. It encodes CASSLAVGRGETQYF.

This clonotype was picked up many times. The gene calls are TRBV12-3 or TRBV12-4 and TRBJ2-5; D is possibly TRBD1 (5 bases). V was pared by 7 bases and J by 1 base, with 16 bases between. CDR3 length: 15 residues. The CDR3 sequence: CASTSPQGSQETQYF. In nucleotides, the CDR3 is TGTGCCAGCACCTCCCCCCAGGGAAGCCAAGAGACCCAGTACTTC.

This clonotype was recorded many times. The gene calls are TRBV30 and TRBJ1-2; TRBD1 matches at 7 bases. Trimming removed 3 bases from V and 4 bases from J; junction bases left unmatched: 5. The CDR3 consists of 13 residues. CDR1 is GTSNPN and CDR2 is SVGIG in the germline V gene (reference sequence). CDR3 nucleotides: TGTGCCTGGAGAGGGGGCCCTGGCTATGGCTACACCTTC. Its translation is CAWRGGPGYGYTF. The full variable domain, in which reference TRBV30 and TRBJ1-2 provide the parts outside the CDR3, is SQTIHQWPATLVQPVGSPLSLECTVEGTSNPNLYWYRQAAGRGLQLLFYSVGIGQISSEVPQNLSASRPQDRQFILSSKKLLLSDSGFYLCAWRGGPGYGYTFGSGTRLTVV.

This clonotype has a count of ten or more. The chain joins TRBV5-1 to TRBJ2-7, with unresolved D. Deletions cut 4 bases from V and 2 bases from J, with 16 bases between. Germline loops: CDR1 SGHRS, CDR2 YFSETQ. This CDR3 contains 15 residues. CDR3 loop: CASSAQASPTYEQYF. Written as DNA, the CDR3 is TGCGCCAGCAGCGCCCAGGCGAGCCCCACCTACGAGCAGTACTTC.

This clonotype came up many times. This chain connects TRBV28 to TRBJ2-1; D is perhaps TRBD2 (6 bases). With 7 bases removed from V and 3 bases from J, the gap between germline ends came to 16 bases. Germline CDR1 reads MDHEN; CDR2 reads SYDVKM. The CDR3 covers 15 residues. The CDR3 region has the DNA TGTGCCAGCATGGCGGCGGGGAGCTACTACAATGAGCAGTTCTTC. This encodes CASMAAGSYYNEQFF.

This clonotype has a handful of counts. This chain connects TRBV30 to TRBJ2-2, with 10 bases matching TRBD1. The CDR3 spans 13 residues. Germline-derived CDR1 and CDR2 are GTSNPN and SVGIG (reference sequence). Trimming at V came to 3 bases and at J to 6 bases, leaving 1 base not matched to a gene. The CDR3 reads CAWRTGGPGELFF. CDR3 bases: TGTGCCTGGAGGACAGGGGGCCCCGGGGAGCTGTTTTTT.

This clonotype has a count of ten or more. The chain uses TRBV4-1 and TRBJ2-7, with D tentatively TRBD2 (5 bases). In germline, CDR1 is MGHRA, CDR2 YSYEKL. The CDR3 contains 14 residues. Trimming stripped 1 base from V and 5 bases from J, with 12 bases between. The CDR3 loop reads CASSQAEGVDEQYF. The CDR3 DNA sequence: TGCGCCAGCAGCCAAGCAGAGGGAGTGGACGAGCAGTACTTC.

This clonotype showed up many times. This chain links TRBV14 with TRBJ1-2; 10 bases are shared with TRBD1. The CDR3 loop spans 15 amino acids. Germline CDR1 is SGHDN and CDR2 is FVKESK. With 0 bases clipped from V and 7 bases from J, the junction kept 5 bases outside the gene matches. CDR3 nucleotide sequence: TGTGCCAGCAGCCAAGATTGGGGGACAGGGGCTGGCTACACCTTC. Translating it yields CASSQDWGTGAGYTF.

This clonotype was observed at least ten times. The chain recombines TRBV3-1 with TRBJ2-1, with 10 bases aligning to TRBD2. CDR1 is LGHDT, CDR2 YNNKEL, per germline (reference sequence). Trimming took 6 bases from V and 2 from J; bases not matched to a gene: 7. This CDR3 contains 16 residues. The chain's CDR3 is CASSLAGALPYNEQFF. The CDR3 DNA reads TGTGCCAGCAGTCTAGCGGGGGCGCTGCCCTACAATGAGCAGTTCTTC.

This chain links TRBV29-1 with TRBJ2-7; a weak D match, TRBD1 (6 bases). Germline assignment: CDR1 SQVTM and CDR2 ANQGSEA. This CDR3 comprises 11 residues. Trimming cost V 6 bases and J 2 bases, with 8 bases left between them. The CDR3 is CSVDSTYEQYF. The DNA for the CDR3 is TGCAGCGTGGACAGTACCTACGAGCAGTACTTC.

Many counts were recorded for this clonotype. J is TRBJ2-7 and V is TRBV2, with D possibly TRBD1 on 5 matching bases. Germline V gene lookup returns CDR1 SNHLY and CDR2 FYNNEI. The CDR3 runs to 14 residues. V was pared by 2 bases and J by 0 bases, with 8 bases between. CDR3 bases: TGTGCCAGCAGTGAACAGGGCAGCTCCTACGAGCAGTACTTC. Protein sequence: CASSEQGSSYEQYF.

V usage is TRBV5-1 and J usage is TRBJ2-7; D may be TRBD1 (5 bases). Germline CDR1 SGHRS, CDR2 YFSETQ. The CDR3 length is 13 residues. V lost 9 bases and J 3 bases, leaving 16 bases between the germline ends. The chain's CDR3 is CAISSGADYEQYF. The CDR3 DNA sequence: TGCGCCATCAGTAGTGGGGCCGACTACGAGCAGTACTTC.

This clonotype was seen repeatedly, ten times or more. This chain uses TRBV20-1 with TRBJ2-3; 9 bases are a match to TRBD2. The V segment lost 6 bases and the J segment 0 bases; nucleotides outside the gene matches: 4. This CDR3 is 14 amino acids long. Germline V gene lookup returns CDR1 DFQATT and CDR2 SNEGSKA (reference sequence). The CDR3 DNA sequence: TGCAGTGCGCGCGGGGGGGCTAGCACAGATACGCAGTATTTT. Its protein is CSARGGASTDTQYF.

In its sample, this clonotype was seen many times. The chain recombines TRBV2 with TRBJ2-4, with D maybe TRBD2 (5 bases). The V end was cut by 4 bases, the J end by 7 bases, with 11 bases between. The CDR3 totals 13 residues. Germline-derived CDR1 and CDR2 are SNHLY and FYNNEI. DNA for the CDR3: TGTGCCAGCAGTGGGCGAGGGATCAACATTCAGTACTTC. The encoded protein is CASSGRGINIQYF.

V gene TRBV12-3 or TRBV12-4 combines with J gene TRBJ1-5; 10 bases are shared with TRBD1. V lost 7 bases and J lost 5; bases outside the gene matches: 5. The CDR3 totals 14 residues. The CDR3 nucleotides are TGTGCCAGCACCGACAGGGGGCAGGATCAGCCCCAGCATTTT. Protein sequence: CASTDRGQDQPQHF.

This clonotype was counted many times. The chain employs TRBV10-3 and TRBJ2-2; D might be TRBD1 or TRBD2, each matching 5 bases. Germline lookup yields CDR1 ENHRY and CDR2 SYGVKD. The germline V and J ends were trimmed by 11 bases and 3 bases, with 13 bases remaining between them. The CDR3 length is 13 residues. The CDR3 DNA sequence: TGTGCCGCCGGACGGGGCGACACCGGGGAGCTGTTTTTT. Its protein product is CAAGRGDTGELFF.

The genes are TRBV5-6 and TRBJ1-2, with a weak D call TRBD1 (5 bases). This CDR3 is 15 amino acids long. Deletions cut 3 bases from V and 10 bases from J, with 22 bases between. Germline CDR1 and CDR2: SGHDT and YYEEEE. CDR3 DNA sequence: TGTGCCAGCAGCTCGGCGGGGTCAGGGTCAGTAGACTACACCTTC. It codes for CASSSAGSGSVDYTF.